What follows are 21 T cell receptor beta chains derived from one specimen sequenced in a study of vaccination and CD4 T cells after COVID-19. Scientists ran DNA taken from cultured CD4+ T cells through the Oncomine TCR Beta short-read assay for sequencing. In TCRdb, the PCR reads were re-called with MiXCR into one record per CDR3 protein. The data contain 10,000 or so distinct CDR3 sequences, about 30% of them singletons. Treatment reported: roughly 10-day PBMC culture with coronavirus spike peptide pools or control peptides (ViraFEST assay). Antigens for these TCRs are unknown. Here the sequenced sample was CD4+ T cells from blood, cultured in vitro, taken after SARS-CoV-2 vaccination. All receptors derive from a human donor who had recovered from COVID-19.

As to this clonotype: The junction departs from germline at one end; a sequencing error may be responsible. This chain connects TRBV6-2 or TRBV6-3 to TRBJ1-5; no definite D call. Germline V gene lookup returns CDR1 MNHEY and CDR2 SVGEGT. The CDR3 has 15 amino acids. CDR3 loop: CASTYVPAFNQPQHF. The CDR3 nucleotides are TGTGCCAGCACTTACGTGCCAGCCTTCAATCAGCCCCAGCATTTT.

This clonotype was observed a handful of times. The V gene is TRBV27, the J gene TRBJ2-5, with D possibly being TRBD1 (6 bases). Germline CDR1 MNHEY, CDR2 SMNVEV (reference sequence). There are 15 residues in the CDR3. With 3 bases removed from V and 2 bases from J, the gap between germline ends came to 13 bases. The CDR3 reads CASSFRTDAQETQYF. CDR3 coding DNA: TGTGCCAGCAGTTTCCGGACAGACGCGCAAGAGACCCAGTACTTC.

This clonotype counts as medium-sized (0.01 to 0.1%). This chain joins TRBV6-1 and TRBJ2-7; 10 positions agree with TRBD1. The CDR3 is made up of 15 amino acids. The germline gives CDR1 MNHNS, CDR2 SASEGT. V dropped 6 bases and J dropped 3; count of bases not matched to a gene: 8. CDR3 residues: CASSDRDRGFYEQYF. DNA for the CDR3: TGTGCCAGCAGCGACCGGGACAGGGGTTTCTACGAGCAGTACTTC.

This CDR3 is CASSSLTNTEAFF. The CDR3 DNA reads TGTGCCAGCAGTTCGCTGACGAACACTGAAGCTTTCTTT. J is TRBJ1-1 and V is TRBV6-2 or TRBV6-3; D gene unclear. Germline values: CDR1 MNHEY, CDR2 SVGEGT. Trimming removed 4 bases at V and 1 base at J, with 7 bases between. The CDR3 covers 13 residues.

The CDR3: CASSSVGTGGDEQYF. As DNA, the CDR3 is TGTGCCAGCAGTTCCGTCGGGACAGGGGGTGACGAGCAGTACTTC. The chain uses TRBV6-5 and TRBJ2-7, with 11 positions matching TRBD1. Germline loops: CDR1 MNHEY, CDR2 SVGAGI. Losses at the gene ends were 4 bases for V and 5 bases for J; bases not matched to a gene: 7. CDR3 length equals 15 residues.

This clonotype appeared a few times. The V call is TRBV6-4, the J call TRBJ2-1; the match to TRBD2 covers 7 bases. The V gene end was trimmed by 3 bases and the J gene end by 6 bases; junction bases not matched to a gene: 5. This CDR3 is 14 amino acids long. Looked up from germline, CDR1 is MRHNA and CDR2 is SNTAGT. The CDR3 loop is CASSEGGESNEQFF. The CDR3 DNA reads TGTGCCAGCAGTGAGGGAGGGGAGAGCAATGAGCAGTTCTTC.

The chain is built from TRBV28 and TRBJ1-5; TRBD1 matches 8 bases. V lost 7 bases, J lost 6 bases, and 14 bases stayed unmatched. This CDR3 region has 16 residues. Per the germline V gene, CDR1 is MDHEN and CDR2 is SYDVKM. CDR3 sequence: CASNRRGAGGVQPQHF. Here the CDR3 DNA reads TGTGCCAGCAACCGGAGAGGGGCAGGGGGCGTTCAGCCCCAGCATTTT.

The chain joins TRBV11-2 to TRBJ2-5; D possibly matches TRBD1 or TRBD2 (6 bases each). Germline V gene data show CDR1 as SGHAT and CDR2 as FQNNGV. The CDR3 consists of 17 residues. Trimming stripped 5 bases from V and 7 bases from J, with 26 bases between. The CDR3: CASSLGEAGTRLGTQYF. In DNA form, the CDR3 reads TGTGCCAGCAGCCTAGGCGAGGCGGGGACACGTCTGGGGACCCAGTACTTC.

Within the sample, this clonotype is medium-sized (0.01 to 0.1%). The chain couples TRBV20-1 to TRBJ1-4, with a weak D call TRBD1 (6 bases). Between the trimmed V and J ends, which lost 3 bases and 4 bases, there was a span of 15 bases. This CDR3 has 15 residues. From germline, CDR1 is DFQATT and CDR2 SNEGSKA (reference sequence). CDR3 in DNA: TGCAGTGCTAGCCCCACAACAGGGTTTAATGAAAAACTGTTTTTT. It translates to CSASPTTGFNEKLFF.

This clonotype occurred a few times. The J gene is TRBJ1-2, the V gene TRBV20-1; 7 positions match TRBD1. The CDR3 extends over 12 amino acids. V was clipped by 4 bases and J by 5 bases; unmatched bases: 4. Germline V gene sequence: CDR1 DFQATT, CDR2 SNEGSKA (reference sequence). CDR3 protein: CSATGTAYGYTF. The CDR3, as DNA: TGCAGTGCTACCGGGACAGCATATGGCTACACCTTC.

The genes are TRBV4-3 and TRBJ1-3, with a weak D call TRBD1 (6 bases). The CDR3 consists of 15 residues. Per the germline V gene, CDR1 is LGHNA and CDR2 is YSLEER. The ends were cut back, 0 bases at V and 6 bases at J, with 12 bases in the middle. The CDR3 loop is CASSQEQGRANTIYF. Written as DNA, the CDR3 is TGCGCCAGCAGCCAAGAGCAGGGGAGGGCAAACACCATATATTTT.

The V call is TRBV6-5, the J call TRBJ1-2; D is ambiguous. V lost 0 bases to trimming and J lost 4 bases, with 6 bases between them. Germline values: CDR1 MNHEY, CDR2 SVGAGI. There are 13 residues in the CDR3. The CDR3 is CASSYSAAYGYTF. The CDR3 nucleotides are TGTGCCAGCAGTTACTCGGCGGCCTATGGCTACACCTTC.

This clonotype came up a few times. This chain connects TRBV21-1 to TRBJ1-1; the tabulated D call, TRBD1, remains unverified against the DNA. TRBV21-1 is tagged as a pseudogene. This CDR3 has 15 residues. CDR3 DNA sequence: TGTGCCAGCAGCCCCCCGGCGGGGGCAACCACTGAAGCTTTCTTT. Protein sequence: CASSPPAGATTEAFF.

The rearrangement joins TRBV29-1 to TRBJ1-1, with TRBD1 matching 7 bases. This CDR3 is 14 amino acids long. V shed 7 bases and J 4 bases; nucleotides not matched to a gene: 12. Germline CDR1 SQVTM, CDR2 ANQGSEA. The CDR3 here is CSDTRGVYGTEAFF. CDR3 nucleotides: TGCAGCGATACCAGGGGGGTCTACGGCACTGAAGCTTTCTTT.

There are a few counts of this clonotype. The CDR3 here is CASSLVYGGGEKLFF. CDR3 sequence (DNA): TGTGCCAGCAGCTTGGTATACGGAGGGGGAGAAAAACTGTTTTTT. The J gene is TRBJ1-4, the V gene TRBV7-2; TRBD1 is a possible D gene (6 bases). The CDR3 runs to 15 residues. V gave up 3 bases and J gave up 8 bases, with 16 bases separating them. Germline V gene data show CDR1 as SGHTA and CDR2 as FQGNSA.

The V and J genes are TRBV2 and TRBJ1-2; 8 bases line up with TRBD1. The trim removed 5 bases at V and 0 bases at J, leaving 5 bases unmatched. This CDR3 has 15 amino acids. Looked up from germline, CDR1 is SNHLY and CDR2 is FYNNEI. The CDR3 here is CASSLDRVPNYGYTF. CDR3 in DNA: TGTGCCAGCAGTCTGGACAGGGTACCTAACTATGGCTACACCTTC.

CDR3 amino acids: CASRVRDRDGYTF. As DNA, the CDR3 is TGTGCCAGCAGAGTAAGAGACAGAGATGGCTACACCTTC. V usage is TRBV25-1 and J usage is TRBJ1-2; D is possibly TRBD1 (5 bases). Germline CDR1 MGHDK, CDR2 SYGVNS. The CDR3 has 13 amino acids. V dropped 6 bases and J dropped 6 bases, with 14 bases sitting between them.

In its sample, this clonotype was seen a few times. The CDR3 nucleotides read TGTGCCAGCAGCTTAACCCCTACCGGGGAGCTGTTTTTT. As protein: CASSLTPTGELFF. The V and J genes are TRBV7-3 and TRBJ2-2; D unclear. Germline V CDR1 and CDR2: SGHTA, FQGTGA. CDR3 size: 13 residues. V was clipped by 0 bases and J by 5 bases, with 4 bases between them.

The table lists this clonotype with a count of one. This chain links TRBV6-2 or TRBV6-3 with TRBJ2-3; TRBD2 matches 14 bases. The V gene's germline CDR1 is MNHEY and CDR2 SVGEGT. The V gene end was trimmed by 6 bases and the J gene end by 7 bases; junction bases not matched to a gene: 3. There are 14 residues in the CDR3. CDR3 nucleotides: TGTGCCAGCAGGGGACTAGCGGGAGTAAATACGCAGTATTTT. This codes for CASRGLAGVNTQYF.

V usage is TRBV27 and J usage is TRBJ2-7; D possibly matches TRBD1 or TRBD2 (5 bases each). Germline-derived CDR1 and CDR2 are MNHEY and SMNVEV (reference sequence). The CDR3 totals 14 residues. Trimming took off 2 bases at V and 3 bases at J, with 11 bases between the two ends. The CDR3: CASSLEGRVYEQYF. In nucleotides, the CDR3 is TGTGCCAGCAGTTTAGAGGGGCGGGTCTACGAGCAGTACTTC.

This clonotype has just a few counts. The chain carries TRBV15 and TRBJ1-4, with 7 nucleotides matching TRBD1. The V gene end was trimmed by 1 base and the J gene end by 8 bases; junction bases not matched to a gene: 10. This CDR3 is built from 16 residues. The germline V gene encodes CDR1 LNHNV and CDR2 YYDKDF (reference sequence). DNA of the CDR3: TGTGCCACCAGCAGAGCCTGGGGCACAGGGGTGGAAAAACTGTTTTTT. Translation gives CATSRAWGTGVEKLFF.